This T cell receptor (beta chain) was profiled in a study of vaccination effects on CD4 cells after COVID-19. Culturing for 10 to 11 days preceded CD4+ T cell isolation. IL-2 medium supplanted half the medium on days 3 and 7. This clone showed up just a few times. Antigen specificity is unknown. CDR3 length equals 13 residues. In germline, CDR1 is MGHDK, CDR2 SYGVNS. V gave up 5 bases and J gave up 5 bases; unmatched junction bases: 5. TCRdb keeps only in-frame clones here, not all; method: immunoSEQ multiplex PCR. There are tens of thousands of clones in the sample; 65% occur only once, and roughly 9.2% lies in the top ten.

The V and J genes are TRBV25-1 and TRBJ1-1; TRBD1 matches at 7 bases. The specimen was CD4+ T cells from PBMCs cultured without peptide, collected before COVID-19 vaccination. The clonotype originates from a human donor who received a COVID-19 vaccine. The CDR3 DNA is TGTGCCAGCAGTCAATTACAGGGGACTGAAGCTTTCTTT. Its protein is CASSQLQGTEAFF.